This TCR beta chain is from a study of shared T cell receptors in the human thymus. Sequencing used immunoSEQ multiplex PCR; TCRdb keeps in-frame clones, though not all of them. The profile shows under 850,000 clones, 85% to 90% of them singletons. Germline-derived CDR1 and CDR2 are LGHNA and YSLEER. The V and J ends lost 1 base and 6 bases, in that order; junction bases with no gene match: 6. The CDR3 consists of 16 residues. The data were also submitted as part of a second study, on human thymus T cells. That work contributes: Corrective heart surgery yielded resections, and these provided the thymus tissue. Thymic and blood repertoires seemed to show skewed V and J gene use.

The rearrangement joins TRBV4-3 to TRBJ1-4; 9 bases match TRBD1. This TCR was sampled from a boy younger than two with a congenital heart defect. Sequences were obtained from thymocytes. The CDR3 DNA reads TGCGCCAGCAGCCAAGCCCCGACAGGGGGGGATGAAAAACTGTTTTTT. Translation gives CASSQAPTGGDEKLFF.